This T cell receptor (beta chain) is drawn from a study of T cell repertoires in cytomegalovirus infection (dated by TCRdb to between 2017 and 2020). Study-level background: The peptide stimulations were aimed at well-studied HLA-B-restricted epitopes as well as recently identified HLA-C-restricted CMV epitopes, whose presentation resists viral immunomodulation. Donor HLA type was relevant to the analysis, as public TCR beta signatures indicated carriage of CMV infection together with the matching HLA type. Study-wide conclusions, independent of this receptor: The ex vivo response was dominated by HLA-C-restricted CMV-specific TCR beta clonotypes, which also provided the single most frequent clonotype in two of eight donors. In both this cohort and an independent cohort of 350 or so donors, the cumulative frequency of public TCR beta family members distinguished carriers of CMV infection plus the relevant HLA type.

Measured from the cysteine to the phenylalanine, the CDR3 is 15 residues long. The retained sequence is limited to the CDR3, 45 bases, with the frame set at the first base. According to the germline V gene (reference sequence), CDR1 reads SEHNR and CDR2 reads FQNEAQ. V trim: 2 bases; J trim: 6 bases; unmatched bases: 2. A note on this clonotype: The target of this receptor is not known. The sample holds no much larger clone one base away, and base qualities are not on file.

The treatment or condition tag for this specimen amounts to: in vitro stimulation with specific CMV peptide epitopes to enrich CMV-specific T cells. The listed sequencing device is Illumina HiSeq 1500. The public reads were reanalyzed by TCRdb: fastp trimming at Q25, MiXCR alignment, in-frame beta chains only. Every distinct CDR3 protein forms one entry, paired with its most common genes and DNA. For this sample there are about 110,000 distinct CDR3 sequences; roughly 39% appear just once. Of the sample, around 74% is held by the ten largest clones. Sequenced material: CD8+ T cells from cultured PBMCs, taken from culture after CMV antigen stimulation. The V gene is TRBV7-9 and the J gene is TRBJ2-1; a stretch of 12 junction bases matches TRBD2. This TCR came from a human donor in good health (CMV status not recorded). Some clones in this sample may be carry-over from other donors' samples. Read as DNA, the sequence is TGTGCCAGCAGCTTACTAGCGGGGGGGCTCAATGAGCAGTTCTTC. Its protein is CASSLLAGGLNEQFF.